Following are 27 T cell receptor beta chains from one sample sequenced in a study of T cells in Graves' hyperthyroidism and ophthalmopathy. Amplified regions were TCR beta CDR3 sequences from RNA transcripts. HTBI primers were employed in a first-round RT-PCR of the TCR CDR3. TCRdb fed the multiplex PCR reads into MiXCR, producing one record per CDR3 protein. Of fewer than 650,000 distinct CDR3 sequences listed, over 45% are singletons. Source material: peripheral blood or thyroid tissue (not recorded which). These receptors were taken from an adult woman with Graves' disease, either hyperthyroidism or ophthalmopathy (not recorded which).

This clonotype was seen a single time. The chain has TRBV7-9 and TRBJ2-5, with TRBD2 matching 7 bases. The CDR3 length is 16 residues. CDR1 is SEHNR and CDR2 is FQNEAQ in the germline V gene (reference sequence). V trimming: 5 bases; J trimming: 2 bases; junction bases outside the gene matches: 11. The CDR3 DNA follows: TGTGCCAGCAGCCAAGAGGAGACTAGCTTTCAAGAGACCCAGTACTTC. Residues: CASSQEETSFQETQYF. Supplemented by reference TRBV7-9 and TRBJ2-5, the full variable domain reads DTGVSQNPRHKITKRGQNVTFRCDPISEHNRLYWYRQTLGQGPEFLTYFQNEAQLEKSRLLSDRFSAERPKGSFSTLEIQRTEQGDSAMYLCASSQEETSFQETQYFGPGTRLLVL.

This chain joins TRBV30 and TRBJ2-7; D possibly uses TRBD1 or TRBD2 (5 bases each). Germline CDR1 GTSNPN, CDR2 SVGIG (reference sequence). Trimming removed 8 bases from V and 2 bases from J, with 13 bases in between. The CDR3 runs 12 residues. Here the CDR3 DNA reads TGTGCCGGCCGGGACGATGCCTACGAGCAGTACTTC. It yields the protein CAGRDDAYEQYF.

This clonotype turned up a few times. This chain links TRBV28 with TRBJ2-7; tentatively, D is TRBD2 (6 bases). The germline V gene has CDR1 MDHEN and CDR2 SYDVKM. The CDR3 has 15 amino acids. V lost 2 bases and J lost 4, with 15 bases in between. The CDR3 loop is CASSLIGGTDYEQYF. CDR3 sequence (DNA): TGTGCCAGCAGTTTAATCGGGGGAACGGATTACGAGCAGTACTTC.

Note on this clonotype: With a much larger clone just one base away, this may be a read error. V is TRBV10-3 and J is TRBJ1-1, with D perhaps matching TRBD1 (5 bases). Trimming left V 10 bases short and J 0 bases short, with 30 bases between. Germline V lookup: CDR1 ENHRY, CDR2 SYGVKD. This CDR3 contains 19 residues. CDR3 loop: CASSHGGVQPKVVNTEAFF. CDR3 bases: TGTGCCAGCAGCCACGGGGGGGTCCAGCCAAAGGTCGTGAACACTGAAGCTTTCTTT.

Of note for this clonotype: A much larger clone lies a single base off, so this may be a read error. V and J are TRBV20-1 and TRBJ2-2; no reliable D call. The CDR3 covers 15 residues. V was shortened by 3 bases and J by 4 bases, with 15 bases between the two germline ends. The germline V gene encodes CDR1 DFQATT and CDR2 SNEGSKA (reference sequence). In DNA form, the CDR3 reads TGCAGTGCTAGTAAGGGCGGCACGGGCACCGGGGAGCTGTTTTTT. This gives the protein CSASKGGTGTGELFF.

This clonotype was seen ten or more times. The chain employs TRBV20-1 and TRBJ2-2; D not certain. This CDR3 comprises 12 residues. Trimming shortened V by 2 bases and J by 5 bases, and 6 bases separated the two germline ends. Germline values: CDR1 DFQATT, CDR2 SNEGSKA (reference sequence). The CDR3, as DNA: TGCAGTGCTAGATGGGATACCGGGGAGCTGTTTTTT. Encoded protein: CSARWDTGELFF.

V is TRBV15 and J is TRBJ1-6, with D maybe TRBD1 (5 bases). Germline CDR1 and CDR2: LNHNV and YYDKDF (reference sequence). V was shortened by 3 bases and J by 9 bases, with 15 bases between the two germline ends. The CDR3 has 15 amino acids. The CDR3 is CATSSRGRESSPLHF. The CDR3 DNA sequence: TGTGCCACCAGCAGCCGGGGCAGGGAAAGTTCACCCCTCCACTTT.

The chain combines TRBV10-3 with TRBJ1-5; D perhaps matches TRBD1 (6 bases). The germline gives CDR1 ENHRY, CDR2 SYGVKD. This CDR3 has 15 residues. V lost 6 bases and J lost 0, with 12 bases in between. CDR3 loop: CAIRINRDSNQPQHF. The CDR3 nucleotides read TGTGCCATCAGAATTAACAGGGATAGCAATCAGCCCCAGCATTTT.

Ten or more counts support this clonotype. For the CDR3, the DNA is TGTGCCAGTAGTACTGAGGACAGGGGATATAGCAATCAGCCCCAGCATTTT. Protein sequence: CASSTEDRGYSNQPQHF. The rearrangement links TRBV19 to TRBJ1-5; 9 bases match TRBD1. The CDR3 length is 17 residues. CDR1 is LNHDA, CDR2 SQIVND, per germline (reference sequence). The V gene end was trimmed by 4 bases and the J gene end by 0 bases; junction bases not matched to a gene: 7.

There are a few counts of this clonotype. The rearrangement uses TRBV29-1 and TRBJ1-1; D not resolved. The CDR3 is 11 residues long. Per the germline V gene, CDR1 is SQVTM and CDR2 is ANQGSEA. The ends were cut back, 5 bases at V and 4 bases at J, with 8 bases in the middle. As DNA, the CDR3 is TGCAGCGTTCCTAAGGGCACTGAAGCTTTCTTT. Its translation is CSVPKGTEAFF. Drawing the rest from reference TRBV29-1 and TRBJ1-1, the complete variable domain is SAVISQKPSRDICQRGTSLTIQCQVDSQVTMMFWYRQQPGQSLTLIATANQGSEATYESGFVIDKFPISRPNLTFSTLTVSNMSPEDSSIYLCSVPKGTEAFFGQGTRLTVV.

The table lists this clonotype with a count of one. The chain uses TRBV24-1 and TRBJ1-2; no clear D. The CDR3 totals 11 residues. Trimming shortened V by 4 bases and J by 12 bases, and 11 bases separated the two germline ends. Germline V gene sequence: CDR1 KGHDR, CDR2 SFDVKD. This chain's CDR3 is CATSDNSGNTF. For the CDR3, the DNA is TGTGCCACCAGTGACAACTCTGGAAACACCTTC.

This clonotype appeared many times. V is TRBV15 and J is TRBJ2-7; the D gene is possibly TRBD2 (6 bases). V was pared by 1 base and J by 2 bases, with 15 bases between. The germline CDR1 and CDR2 sequences are LNHNV and YYDKDF (reference sequence). The CDR3 has 16 amino acids. Here the CDR3 DNA reads TGTGCCACCAGCAGAGTCGGGTGGGAGGCCCCCTACGAGCAGTACTTC. As protein: CATSRVGWEAPYEQYF.

The chain recombines TRBV7-6 with TRBJ2-5; D is unclear. V lost 1 base, J lost 2 bases, and 17 bases lay in between. The CDR3 sequence is 17 residues long. Germline V gives CDR1 SGHVS, CDR2 FNYEAQ. The CDR3 protein is CASSLVFSSLRQETQYF. Here the CDR3 DNA reads TGTGCCAGCAGCTTAGTTTTTTCCTCCCTGCGGCAAGAGACCCAGTACTTC.

This clonotype was counted only a few times. This CDR3 is CASSQDFGGAGNEQYF. The CDR3 DNA is TGTGCCAGCAGCCAAGATTTCGGGGGAGCGGGGAACGAGCAGTACTTC. The V call is TRBV7-9, the J call TRBJ2-7; 7 positions match TRBD2. From germline, CDR1 is SEHNR and CDR2 FQNEAQ (reference sequence). The CDR3 loop spans 16 amino acids. V was clipped by 5 bases and J by 5 bases; unmatched bases: 15.

The chain uses TRBV10-3 and TRBJ2-5; 9 nucleotides align to TRBD1. V dropped 5 bases and J dropped 0; count of bases not matched to a gene: 10. CDR1 is ENHRY, CDR2 SYGVKD, per germline. The CDR3 spans 17 residues. This chain's CDR3 is CAISPGMTGGYQETQYF. The CDR3 DNA sequence: TGTGCCATCAGTCCCGGAATGACAGGGGGATACCAAGAGACCCAGTACTTC.

Concerning this clonotype: A read error may be the cause here, since a much bigger clone is one base away. The gene calls are TRBV5-1 and TRBJ2-2; 8 positions agree with TRBD1. Germline loops: CDR1 SGHRS, CDR2 YFSETQ. V gave up 4 bases and J gave up 8 bases; unmatched junction bases: 10. The CDR3 is 15 amino acids. The CDR3 sequence is CASSGPTGDQGELFF. The DNA of the CDR3 is TGCGCCAGCAGCGGGCCGACAGGGGATCAAGGGGAGCTGTTTTTT.

The rearrangement joins TRBV2 to TRBJ2-5, with TRBD2 matching over 10 bases. Looked up from germline, CDR1 is SNHLY and CDR2 is FYNNEI. The CDR3 is 14 amino acids. Trimming took 8 bases from V and 5 from J; bases not matched to a gene: 8. As DNA, the CDR3 is TGTGCCAGCGGCGGACAGCGGGGGGGTGAGACCCAGTACTTC. The encoded protein is CASGGQRGGETQYF.

This clonotype was detected many times. This chain's CDR3 is CASSQEETAGGEQYF. In nucleotides, the CDR3 is TGTGCCAGCAGCCAAGAAGAAACAGCGGGAGGCGAGCAGTACTTC. V gene TRBV4-2 combines with J gene TRBJ2-7, with 9 bases lining up with TRBD2. This CDR3 contains 15 residues. Germline assignment: CDR1 LGHNA and CDR2 YNFKEQ. The V gene end was trimmed by 0 bases and the J gene end by 6 bases; junction bases not matched to a gene: 6.

This clonotype has only one observation. The rearrangement joins TRBV2 to TRBJ1-1; D call uncertain. The germline gives CDR1 SNHLY, CDR2 FYNNEI. The CDR3 is 14 residues long. Trimming removed 6 bases from V and 3 bases from J, with 14 bases in between. The CDR3 DNA reads as TGTGCCAGCAGCTTGAGGGCCTGGGACACTGAAGCTTTCTTT. Translating it yields CASSLRAWDTEAFF.

The V and J genes are TRBV10-3 and TRBJ2-5, with D tentatively TRBD1 (5 bases). V gave up 5 bases and J gave up 2 bases, with 12 bases separating them. CDR1 ENHRY and CDR2 SYGVKD come from the germline V gene. This CDR3 spans 14 amino acids. In DNA, the CDR3 is TGTGCCATCAGTCCTCGGAAGGGGCAAGAGACCCAGTACTTC. This codes for CAISPRKGQETQYF.

The chain has TRBV10-3 and TRBJ2-7; D is unresolved. The V end lost 7 bases, the J end lost 5 bases, and 9 bases lay between the germline ends. Germline-derived CDR1 and CDR2 are ENHRY and SYGVKD. The CDR3 totals 11 residues. This CDR3 reads CAINALHEQYF. Written as DNA, the CDR3 is TGTGCCATCAACGCTCTCCACGAGCAGTACTTC.

This clonotype has a count of ten or more. The rearrangement uses TRBV6-5 and TRBJ1-5; no reliable D call. The CDR3 contains 14 residues. The V gene's germline CDR1 is MNHEY and CDR2 SVGAGI. Trimming stripped 0 bases from V and 6 bases from J, with 9 bases between. The CDR3 sequence is CASSYSLGSQPQHF. The CDR3 DNA follows: TGTGCCAGCAGTTACTCGCTGGGGAGTCAGCCCCAGCATTTT.

This clonotype occurred many times. Its ends do not fully match the called genes, so a read error is possible. The V call is TRBV29-1, the J call TRBJ2-2; D may be TRBD1 (6 bases). There are 14 residues in the CDR3. Germline assignment: CDR1 SQVTM and CDR2 ANQGSEA. The CDR3 region is CSVEVGADTGELFF. In nucleotides, the CDR3 is TGCAGCGTCGAAGTGGGGGCGGACACCGGGGAGCTGTTTTTT.

In this sample, this clonotype turned up many times. The J gene is TRBJ2-7, the V gene TRBV7-9; 8 nucleotides match TRBD2. The CDR3 has 14 amino acids. Per the germline V gene, CDR1 is SEHNR and CDR2 is FQNEAQ (reference sequence). With 5 bases clipped from V and 1 base from J, the junction kept 4 bases outside the gene matches. In nucleotides, the CDR3 is TGTGCCAGCAGCCGGGAGGGCCGGTCCTACGAGCAGTACTTC. Amino acids: CASSREGRSYEQYF.

This clonotype was detected ten times or more. The chain carries TRBV29-1 and TRBJ1-5; possible D gene TRBD1, 5 bases. CDR1 and CDR2 (germline): SQVTM, ANQGSEA. There are 14 residues in the CDR3. V lost 6 bases and J lost 0, with 12 bases in between. The CDR3 region is CSVADSASNQPQHF. For the CDR3, the DNA is TGCAGCGTAGCCGACAGTGCTAGCAATCAGCCCCAGCATTTT.

The chain carries TRBV7-9 and TRBJ2-5; TRBD1 is a possible D gene (6 bases). Germline values: CDR1 SEHNR, CDR2 FQNEAQ (reference sequence). The CDR3 totals 16 residues. With 0 bases removed from V and 9 bases from J, the gap between germline ends came to 20 bases. The CDR3 nucleotides read TGTGCCAGCAGCTTAGCGCCAGGCAGGGGCAAGGAGGCCCAGTACTTC. It translates to CASSLAPGRGKEAQYF.

At least ten counts were recorded for this clonotype. V usage is TRBV7-2 and J usage is TRBJ1-4; 7 positions agree with TRBD1. Germline CDR1 and CDR2: SGHTA and FQGNSA. The V and J ends lost 3 bases and 6 bases, in that order; junction bases with no gene match: 1. CDR3 length equals 13 residues. The DNA of the CDR3 is TGTGCCAGCAGCTTCAGGGGGGATGAAAAACTGTTTTTT. Amino acids: CASSFRGDEKLFF.